The present T cell receptor (beta chain) was sequenced within a study of blood T cells in healthy people across ages. Primers used in a second PCR of about 6 to 11 cycles were a sample-barcoded 5' primer and a J-beta primer mix. TCRdb fed the 5' RACE reads into MiXCR, producing one record per CDR3 protein. The sample has about 1,600,000 distinct CDR3 sequences, roughly 40% seen once. The sequencing input was blood. The sequence derives from a woman between 18 and 29 years old in good health.

The CDR3 loop is CASSSPTPTRPGKTQYF. In nucleotides, the CDR3 is TGTGCCAGCAGCTCCCCAACCCCGACTCGACCGGGAAAGACCCAGTACTTC. The V and J genes are TRBV11-2 and TRBJ2-7; possibly TRBD2 for D (5 bases). Gene TRBJ2-5 matches the end of the DNA better, so the J call may be wrong. This CDR3 has 17 amino acids. Germline loops: CDR1 SGHAT, CDR2 FQNNGV.